This T cell receptor (beta chain) was captured by sequencing in a study of CD8+ T cells in alopecia areata. Study details: The authors scored treated patients' severity by affected scalp percentage.

Isolated RNA was reverse transcribed into cDNA used as the sequencing template. Libraries were prepared by immunoSEQ multiplex PCR; TCRdb keeps only in-frame clonotypes and omits some of them. The data hold 100,000 to 140,000 clones, with 84% observed a single time. This clone showed up just a few times. Described treatment: oral pan-JAK inhibitor, 5-10 mg twice daily. This sample comprised CD8+ T cells sorted from blood, obtained at week 24, from a patient treated with tofacitinib. This TCR was recovered from a human donor with alopecia areata.

The CDR3 coding sequence is TGTGCCAGCAGCCAAGAACTAGCGGTACAAGAGACCCAGTACTTC. It codes for CASSQELAVQETQYF. V is TRBV14 and J is TRBJ2-5, with 8 bases aligning to TRBD2. Germline V gives CDR1 SGHDN, CDR2 FVKESK. This CDR3 is 15 amino acids long. V lost 0 bases and J lost 2; bases outside the gene matches: 2.